These 11 T cell receptor beta chains were all obtained from the same sample, sequenced in a study of CD8 T cells in Susac syndrome. Random hexamers were used to reverse transcribe the RNA input (about 0.45 to 1 ug). Each CDR3 protein is one row after TCRdb ran MiXCR on the immunoSEQ multiplex PCR reads. The table lists roughly 400,000 distinct CDR3 sequences, approximately 85% of them singletons. Sequencing was performed on CD8+ T cells from PBMCs. The receptors derive from a human donor with multiple sclerosis.

The gene calls are TRBV5-1 and TRBJ2-3, with TRBD2 identical over 8 bases. Germline-derived CDR1 and CDR2 are SGHRS and YFSETQ. This CDR3 has 14 residues. V trimming: 2 bases; J trimming: 6 bases; junction bases outside the gene matches: 5. The CDR3 nucleotides read TGCGCCAGCAGCTTCGGAGCGGGAGCCGATACGCAGTATTTT. Translation gives CASSFGAGADTQYF.

This clonotype has only one observation. This rearrangement joins TRBV4-1 to TRBJ2-1, with D perhaps TRBD2 (6 bases). This CDR3 is built from 16 residues. The germline gives CDR1 MGHRA, CDR2 YSYEKL. Trimming took off 1 base at V and 1 base at J, with 11 bases between the two ends. In DNA form, the CDR3 reads TGCGCCAGCAGCCAAGCCTTAGCGGAATCCTACAATGAGCAGTTCTTC. Encoded protein: CASSQALAESYNEQFF.

The chain recombines TRBV27 with TRBJ2-3; unclear D gene. CDR1 is MNHEY and CDR2 is SMNVEV in the germline V gene (reference sequence). The germline V and J ends were trimmed by 1 base and 1 base, with 12 bases remaining between them. CDR3 size: 16 residues. In DNA, the CDR3 is TGTGCCAGCAGTTTATTCCCCTCACCCCGCACAGATACGCAGTATTTT. Its translation is CASSLFPSPRTDTQYF.

This chain connects TRBV7-9 to TRBJ1-2, with unresolved D. Germline assignment: CDR1 SEHNR and CDR2 FQNEAQ (reference sequence). V gave up 4 bases and J gave up 2 bases, with 23 bases separating them. The CDR3 contains 18 residues. For the CDR3, the DNA is TGTGCCAGCAGCTCAGAGCGGGCCGGGCCCCGACGGAACTATGGCTACACCTTC. Its protein is CASSSERAGPRRNYGYTF.

Here the CDR3 DNA reads TGTGCCAGCAGCCCTTTGACAAATCTCCGGGCTGGCTACACCTTC. This encodes CASSPLTNLRAGYTF. The chain carries TRBV11-2 and TRBJ1-2; D uncertain. V was cut by 5 bases and J by 7 bases, with 20 bases left in between. The CDR3 consists of 15 residues. Germline-derived CDR1 and CDR2 are SGHAT and FQNNGV. The full variable domain, its missing parts supplied by reference TRBV11-2 and TRBJ1-2, is EAGVAQSPRYKIIEKRQSVAFWCNPISGHATLYWYQQILGQGPKLLIQFQNNGVVDDSQLPKDRFSAERLKGVDSTLKIQPAKLEDSAVYLCASSPLTNLRAGYTFGSGTRLTVV.

This clonotype appeared a single time. The chain is built from TRBV7-9 and TRBJ2-7, with D tentatively TRBD2 (5 bases). This CDR3 is 13 amino acids long. Germline CDR1 is SEHNR and CDR2 is FQNEAQ (reference sequence). V was trimmed by 3 bases and J by 3 bases, leaving 9 bases between them. The CDR3 reads CASSFGGIYEQYF. The CDR3 region has the DNA TGTGCCAGCAGCTTTGGAGGAATCTACGAGCAGTACTTC. Full variable domain (remainder filled in from reference TRBV7-9 and TRBJ2-7): DTGVSQNPRHKITKRGQNVTFRCDPISEHNRLYWYRQTLGQGPEFLTYFQNEAQLEKSRLLSDRFSAERPKGSFSTLEIQRTEQGDSAMYLCASSFGGIYEQYFGPGTRLTVT.

This clonotype was seen only once. The chain carries TRBV29-1 and TRBJ2-7, with D perhaps TRBD1 or TRBD2 (5 bases each). The V gene's germline CDR1 is SQVTM and CDR2 ANQGSEA. The CDR3 spans 11 residues. Trimming cost V 7 bases and J 5 bases, with 12 bases left between them. The CDR3: CSAGPSHEQYF. The CDR3 DNA reads as TGCAGCGCGGGACCTAGCCACGAGCAGTACTTC.

The rearrangement uses TRBV4-1 and TRBJ1-5; D is undetermined. Deletions cut 0 bases from V and 6 bases from J, with 9 bases between. Germline V gives CDR1 MGHRA, CDR2 YSYEKL. There are 14 residues in the CDR3. The CDR3 spells CASSQDLEIQPQHF. The CDR3 region has the DNA TGCGCCAGCAGCCAAGATTTGGAAATTCAGCCCCAGCATTTT.

This clonotype showed up just once. This chain uses TRBV27 with TRBJ2-2; D is possibly TRBD1 (5 bases). Trimming cost V 3 bases and J 7 bases, with 15 bases left between them. Germline V lookup: CDR1 MNHEY, CDR2 SMNVEV (reference sequence). The CDR3 spans 15 residues. In DNA, the CDR3 is TGTGCCAGCAGTTTGGGGTTAGGGGTATTCGGGGAGCTGTTTTTT. This translates into CASSLGLGVFGELFF.

The V and J genes are TRBV5-1 and TRBJ1-2, with 8 bases identical to TRBD1. With V trimmed by 4 bases and J by 3 bases, 5 bases remained unmatched. Per germline, CDR1 SGHRS and CDR2 YFSETQ. The CDR3 runs 14 residues. The CDR3 DNA reads as TGCGCCAGCAGCGGCCCAGGGGGCGACTATGGCTACACCTTC. The encoded protein is CASSGPGGDYGYTF.

The rearrangement joins TRBV27 to TRBJ1-1; TRBD1 might be the D (6 bases). CDR3 length: 16 residues. The ends were cut back, 0 bases at V and 0 bases at J, with 11 bases in the middle. Germline CDR1 reads MNHEY; CDR2 reads SMNVEV (reference sequence). In DNA, the CDR3 is TGTGCCAGCAGTTTATCGGGGGGCGGGGTGAACACTGAAGCTTTCTTT. Protein sequence: CASSLSGGGVNTEAFF.